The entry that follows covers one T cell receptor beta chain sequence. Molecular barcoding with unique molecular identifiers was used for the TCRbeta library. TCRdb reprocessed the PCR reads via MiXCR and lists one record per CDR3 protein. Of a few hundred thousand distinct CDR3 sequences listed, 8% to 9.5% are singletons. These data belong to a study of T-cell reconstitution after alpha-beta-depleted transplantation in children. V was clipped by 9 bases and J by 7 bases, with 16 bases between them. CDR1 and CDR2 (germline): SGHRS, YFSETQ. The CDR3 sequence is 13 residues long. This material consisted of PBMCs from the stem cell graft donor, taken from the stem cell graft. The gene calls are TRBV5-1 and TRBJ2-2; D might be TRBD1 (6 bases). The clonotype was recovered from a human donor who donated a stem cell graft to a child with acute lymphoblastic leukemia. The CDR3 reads CAIDTGLDGELFF. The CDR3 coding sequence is TGCGCCATAGACACAGGGTTGGACGGGGAGCTGTTTTTT.